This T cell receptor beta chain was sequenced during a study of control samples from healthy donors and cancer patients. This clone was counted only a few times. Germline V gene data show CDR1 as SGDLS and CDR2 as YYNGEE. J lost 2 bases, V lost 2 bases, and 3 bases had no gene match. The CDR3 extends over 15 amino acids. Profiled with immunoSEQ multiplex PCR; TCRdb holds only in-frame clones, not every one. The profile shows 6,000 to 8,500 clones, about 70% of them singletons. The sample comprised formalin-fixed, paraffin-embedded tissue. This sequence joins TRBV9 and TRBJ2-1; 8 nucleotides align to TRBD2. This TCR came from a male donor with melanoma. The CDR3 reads CASSVRLAPYNEQFF. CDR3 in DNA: TGTGCCAGCAGCGTTCGACTAGCGCCCTACAATGAGCAGTTCTTC. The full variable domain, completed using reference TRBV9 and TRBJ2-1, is DSGVTQTPKHLITATGQRVTLRCSPRSGDLSVYWYQQSLDQGLQFLIQYYNGEERAKGNILERFSAQQFPDLHSELNLSSLELGDSALYFCASSVRLAPYNEQFFGPGTRLTVL.